This section outlines one T cell receptor beta chain sequence together with its context. A single base separates this from a much larger clone, so it may be a read error. Because it lacks the conserved phenylalanine or tryptophan at the end, this CDR3 is likely a read error. Unique molecular identifiers were incorporated into the prepared TCRbeta library. One entry per CDR3 protein results from TCRdb running MiXCR on the PCR reads. The sample holds 200,000 or so distinct CDR3 sequences, roughly 6.3% seen once. CDR1 DFQATT and CDR2 SNEGSKA come from the germline V gene (reference sequence). This CDR3 is built from 16 residues. V was clipped by 6 bases and J by 10 bases, with 28 bases between them. These data are taken from a study of T-cell reconstitution after alpha-beta-depleted transplantation in children.

Source: PBMCs, taken before TCRalphabeta/CD19-depleted stem cell transplant. The rearrangement links TRBV20-1 to TRBJ1-3, with a tentative D call TRBD1 (5 bases). The origin of this receptor is a girl under two years old with combined immunodeficiency, due to receive a stem cell transplant. The CDR3 DNA follows: TGCAGTGCAGGCCTCTCCGGGACCTGGTCGGAAGGGACCATATATGTT. This codes for CSAGLSGTWSEGTIYV.